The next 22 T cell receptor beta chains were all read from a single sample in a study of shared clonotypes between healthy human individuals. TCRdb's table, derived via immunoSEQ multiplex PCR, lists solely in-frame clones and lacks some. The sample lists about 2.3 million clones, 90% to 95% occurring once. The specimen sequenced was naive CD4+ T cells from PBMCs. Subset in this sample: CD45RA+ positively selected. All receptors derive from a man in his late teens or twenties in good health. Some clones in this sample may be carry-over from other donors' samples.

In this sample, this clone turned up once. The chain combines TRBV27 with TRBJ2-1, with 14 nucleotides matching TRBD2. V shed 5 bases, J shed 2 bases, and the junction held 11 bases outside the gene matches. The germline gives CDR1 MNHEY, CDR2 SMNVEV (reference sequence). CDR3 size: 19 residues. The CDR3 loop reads CASSRHGLAGGMAYNEQFF. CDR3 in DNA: TGTGCCAGCAGTCGACACGGACTAGCGGGAGGAATGGCCTACAATGAGCAGTTCTTC.

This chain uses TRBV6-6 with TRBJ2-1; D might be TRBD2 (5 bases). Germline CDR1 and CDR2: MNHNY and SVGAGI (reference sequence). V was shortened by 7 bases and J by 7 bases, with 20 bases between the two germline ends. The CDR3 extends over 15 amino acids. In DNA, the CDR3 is TGTGCCAGCAAACCCCAGAGAGAGGGTAATAATGAGCAGTTCTTC. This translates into CASKPQREGNNEQFF.

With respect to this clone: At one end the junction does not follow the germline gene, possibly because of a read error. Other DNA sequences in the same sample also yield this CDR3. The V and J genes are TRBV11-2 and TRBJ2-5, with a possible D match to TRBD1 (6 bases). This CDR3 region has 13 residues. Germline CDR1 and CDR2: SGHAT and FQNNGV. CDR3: CASSWGQQETQYF. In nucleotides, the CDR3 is TGTGCCAGCAGCTGGGGGCAGCAAGAGACCCAATACTTC.

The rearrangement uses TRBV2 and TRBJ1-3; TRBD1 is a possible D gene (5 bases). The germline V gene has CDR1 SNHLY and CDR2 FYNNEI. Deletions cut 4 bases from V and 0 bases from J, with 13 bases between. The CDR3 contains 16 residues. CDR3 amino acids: CASSVRDSRSGNTIYF. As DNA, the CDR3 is TGTGCCAGCAGTGTCCGAGACAGCCGCTCTGGAAACACCATATATTTT.

CDR3 amino acids: CASNLDTGTDTQYF. The CDR3 nucleotides read TGTGCCAGCAACCTGGACACGGGCACAGATACGCAGTATTTT. This chain joins TRBV2 and TRBJ2-3, with TRBD1 as a possible D gene (5 bases). Trimming took off 7 bases at V and 1 base at J, with 12 bases between the two ends. Germline loops: CDR1 SNHLY, CDR2 FYNNEI. The CDR3 covers 14 residues.

The CDR3 reads CASSPGGSLRETQYF. The CDR3 region has the DNA TGTGCCAGCTCACCTGGCGGGAGTTTAAGAGAGACCCAGTACTTC. This chain connects TRBV18 to TRBJ2-5; 7 bases align to TRBD2. The J segment lost 4 bases and the V segment lost 3 bases, leaving 8 bases of the junction unmatched. This CDR3 spans 15 amino acids. CDR1 and CDR2 (germline): KGHSH, LQKENI.

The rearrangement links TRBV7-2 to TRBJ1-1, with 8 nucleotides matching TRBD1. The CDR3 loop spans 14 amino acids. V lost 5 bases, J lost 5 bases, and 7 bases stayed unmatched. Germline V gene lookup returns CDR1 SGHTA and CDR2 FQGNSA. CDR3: CASSPTGVYTEAFF. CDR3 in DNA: TGTGCCAGCAGCCCGACAGGGGTCTATACTGAAGCTTTCTTT.

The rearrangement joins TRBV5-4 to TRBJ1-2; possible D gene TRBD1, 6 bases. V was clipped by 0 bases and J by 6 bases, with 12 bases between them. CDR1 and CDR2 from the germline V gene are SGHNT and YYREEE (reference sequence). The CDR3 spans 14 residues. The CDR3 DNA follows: TGTGCCAGCAGCTTGGATGGGGGCCTGGATGGCTACACCTTC. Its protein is CASSLDGGLDGYTF. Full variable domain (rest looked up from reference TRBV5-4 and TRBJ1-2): ETGVTQSPTHLIKTRGQQVTLRCSSQSGHNTVSWYQQALGQGPQFIFQYYREEENGRGNFPPRFSGLQFPNYSSELNVNALELDDSALYLCASSLDGGLDGYTFGSGTRLTVV.

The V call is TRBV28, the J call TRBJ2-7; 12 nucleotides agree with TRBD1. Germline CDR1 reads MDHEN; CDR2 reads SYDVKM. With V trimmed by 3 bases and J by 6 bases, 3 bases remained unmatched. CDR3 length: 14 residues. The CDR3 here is CASSFGDRGPEQYF. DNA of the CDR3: TGTGCCAGCAGTTTCGGGGACAGGGGGCCCGAGCAGTACTTC.

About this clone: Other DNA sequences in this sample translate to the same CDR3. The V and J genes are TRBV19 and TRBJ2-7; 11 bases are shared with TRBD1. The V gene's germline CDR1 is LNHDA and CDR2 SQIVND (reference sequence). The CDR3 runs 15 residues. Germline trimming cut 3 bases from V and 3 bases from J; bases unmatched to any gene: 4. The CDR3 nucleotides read TGTGCCAGTAGTATTGGGACAGGGGGATTCTACGAGCAGTACTTC. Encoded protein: CASSIGTGGFYEQYF. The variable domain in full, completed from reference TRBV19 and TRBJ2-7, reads DGGITQSPKYLFRKEGQNVTLSCEQNLNHDAMYWYRQDPGQGLRLIYYSQIVNDFQKGDIAEGYSVSREKKESFPLTVTSAQKNPTAFYLCASSIGTGGFYEQYFGPGTRLTVT.

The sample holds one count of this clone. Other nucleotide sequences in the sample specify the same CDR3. CDR3 sequence reads: CASSLLGGSYEQYF. CDR3 DNA: TGTGCCAGCAGCTTATTAGGGGGATCCTACGAGCAGTACTTC. This sequence joins TRBV7-6 and TRBJ2-7, with D maybe TRBD1 (6 bases). Looked up from germline, CDR1 is SGHVS and CDR2 is FNYEAQ. This CDR3 has 14 amino acids. V lost 2 bases and J 1 base, leaving 9 bases between the germline ends.

CDR3 coding DNA: TGCGCCAGCAGCCCTAGTCAGGGTGAAAAACTGTTTTTT. It translates to CASSPSQGEKLFF. This sequence joins TRBV5-1 and TRBJ1-4, with a weak D call TRBD1 (5 bases). CDR3 length: 13 residues. V lost 4 bases and J lost 7, with 11 bases in between. CDR1 is SGHRS and CDR2 is YFSETQ in the germline V gene.

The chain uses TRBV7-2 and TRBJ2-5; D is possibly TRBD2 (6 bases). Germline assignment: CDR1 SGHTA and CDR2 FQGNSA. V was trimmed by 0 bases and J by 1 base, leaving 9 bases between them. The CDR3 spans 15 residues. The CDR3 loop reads CASSLALGGQETQYF. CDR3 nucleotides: TGTGCCAGCAGCTTAGCGCTGGGGGGCCAAGAGACCCAGTACTTC.

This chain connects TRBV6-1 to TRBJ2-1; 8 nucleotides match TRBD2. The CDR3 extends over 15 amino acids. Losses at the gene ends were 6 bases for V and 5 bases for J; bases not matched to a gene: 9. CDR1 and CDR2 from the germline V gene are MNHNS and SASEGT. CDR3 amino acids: CASRTPGLGNNEQFF. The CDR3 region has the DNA TGTGCCAGCAGGACCCCGGGACTAGGGAACAATGAGCAGTTCTTC.

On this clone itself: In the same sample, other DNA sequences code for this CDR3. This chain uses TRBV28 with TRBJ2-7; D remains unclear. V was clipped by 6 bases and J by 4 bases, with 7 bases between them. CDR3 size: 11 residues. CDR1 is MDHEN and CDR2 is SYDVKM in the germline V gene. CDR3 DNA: TGTGCCAGCAGCACCCCTTACGAGCAGTACTTC. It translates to CASSTPYEQYF.

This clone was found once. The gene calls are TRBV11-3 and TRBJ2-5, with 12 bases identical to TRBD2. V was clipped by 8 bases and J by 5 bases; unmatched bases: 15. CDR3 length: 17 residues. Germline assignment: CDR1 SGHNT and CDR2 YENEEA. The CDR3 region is CASGRPSGRARGETQYF. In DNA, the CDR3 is TGTGCCAGCGGCAGGCCTAGCGGGAGGGCCCGGGGGGAGACCCAGTACTTC. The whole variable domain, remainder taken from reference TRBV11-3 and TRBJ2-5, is EAGVVQSPRYKIIEKKQPVAFWCNPISGHNTLYWYLQNLGQGPELLIRYENEEAVDDSQLPKDRFSAERLKGVDSTLKIQPAELGDSAVYLCASGRPSGRARGETQYFGPGTRLLVL.

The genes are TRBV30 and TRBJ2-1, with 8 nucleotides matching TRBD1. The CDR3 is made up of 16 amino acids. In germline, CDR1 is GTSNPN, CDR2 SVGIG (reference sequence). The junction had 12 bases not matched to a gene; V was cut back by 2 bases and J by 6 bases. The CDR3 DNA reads TGTGCCTGGAGTCGGGCAGGGGGCTTCCTCCTCAATGAGCAGTTCTTC. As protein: CAWSRAGGFLLNEQFF.

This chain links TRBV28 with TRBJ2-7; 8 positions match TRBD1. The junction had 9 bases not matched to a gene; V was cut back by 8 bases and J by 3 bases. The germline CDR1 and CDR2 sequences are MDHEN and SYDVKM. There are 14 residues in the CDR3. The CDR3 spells CASGGTGQIYEQYF. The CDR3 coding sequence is TGTGCCAGCGGAGGGACAGGTCAGATCTACGAGCAGTACTTC.

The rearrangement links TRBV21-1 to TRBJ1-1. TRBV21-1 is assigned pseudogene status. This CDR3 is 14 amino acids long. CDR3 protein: CASSKQHLVGEAFF. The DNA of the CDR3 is TGTGCCAGCAGCAAACAACACTTAGTGGGTGAAGCTTTCTTT.

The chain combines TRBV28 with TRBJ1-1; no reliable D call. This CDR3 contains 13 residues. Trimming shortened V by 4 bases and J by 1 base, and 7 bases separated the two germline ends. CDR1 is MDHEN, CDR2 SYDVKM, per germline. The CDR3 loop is CASSYPRNTEAFF. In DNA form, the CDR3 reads TGTGCCAGCAGTTACCCCCGGAACACTGAAGCTTTCTTT.

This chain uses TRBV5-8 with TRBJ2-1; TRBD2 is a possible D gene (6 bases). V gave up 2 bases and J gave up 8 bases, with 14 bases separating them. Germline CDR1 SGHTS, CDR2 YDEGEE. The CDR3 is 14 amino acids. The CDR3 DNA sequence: TGTGCCAGCAGCTTTAGGCTAGCGTCGGATGAGCAGTTCTTC. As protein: CASSFRLASDEQFF.

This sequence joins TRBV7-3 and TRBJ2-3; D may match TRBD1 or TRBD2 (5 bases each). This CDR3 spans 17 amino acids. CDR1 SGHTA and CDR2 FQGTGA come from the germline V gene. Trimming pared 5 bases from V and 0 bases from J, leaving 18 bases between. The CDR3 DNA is TGTGCCAGCAGCAACCCTGAGGGGCTTCCGAGCACAGATACGCAGTATTTT. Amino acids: CASSNPEGLPSTDTQYF.